The rows below give T cell receptor beta chains drawn from one sample of a study of cytomegalovirus exposure and HLA in healthy donors. The method was immunoSEQ multiplex PCR; TCRdb's version includes in-frame clones alone and lacks a portion of them. The profile shows roughly 120,000 clones, about four fifths of them singletons. Sequences were obtained from PBMCs. All receptors derive from a woman aged 30 to 39 in good health and CMV-seronegative. The CDR3 runs from the conserved cysteine through the conserved F or W. The D gene is left open where the match is weak. Expanded clones get a size class; other rows say once, few or many, or leave the size out.

CDR3 protein	CDR3 DNA	D gene	clone size	V gene	J gene
CASSAGTGVPHEQYF	TGTGCCAGCAGCGCCGGGACAGGGGTCCCCCACGAGCAGTACTTC	TRBD1	NA	TRBV6-1	TRBJ2-7
CASSFRTSGNYEQYF	TGTGCCAGCAGTTTCCGGACTAGCGGGAACTACGAGCAGTACTTC	TRBD2	NA	TRBV27	TRBJ2-7
CASSKAIEPYSPDEQFF	TGTGCCAGCAGCAAAGCGATAGAGCCTTACTCCCCCGATGAGCAGTTCTTC	NA	once	TRBV21-1	TRBJ2-1
CASSPSGYEQYF	TGTGCCAGCAGCCCTAGCGGCTACGAGCAGTACTTC	TRBD2	NA	TRBV9	TRBJ2-7
CASSFGGRETQYF	TGTGCCAGCAGCTTCGGCGGGAGAGAGACCCAGTACTTC	TRBD2	once	TRBV7-6	TRBJ2-5
CASSLAASGSYEQYF	TGCGCCAGCAGCTTGGCTGCTAGCGGGAGTTACGAGCAGTACTTC	TRBD2	NA	TRBV5-1	TRBJ2-7
CASSSARGQGWETQYF	TGTGCCAGCAGCTCCGCTAGAGGACAGGGTTGGGAGACCCAGTACTTC	TRBD1	once	TRBV5-6	TRBJ2-5
CASTYSGSATDTQYF	TGTGCCAGCACCTATAGCGGGAGCGCCACAGATACGCAGTATTTT	TRBD2	NA	TRBV27	TRBJ2-3
CASSSHSGRGQYNEQFF	TGCGCCAGCAGCTCTCATAGCGGGAGGGGCCAATACAATGAGCAGTTCTTC	TRBD2	NA	TRBV5-1	TRBJ2-1
CASRPSGAQAIQYF	TGTGCCAGCAGACCCAGCGGTGCCCAGGCCATTCAGTACTTC	NA	NA	TRBV6-6	TRBJ2-4
CASSPIGWNTEAFF	TGTGCCAGCAGCCCAATCGGGTGGAACACTGAAGCTTTCTTT	NA	NA	TRBV5-6	TRBJ1-1
CAISERTGNSYEQYF	TGTGCCATCAGTGAGCGGACAGGGAACTCCTACGAGCAGTACTTC	TRBD1	once	TRBV10-3	TRBJ2-7
CASSLGGLAGGISYEQYF	TGTGCCAGCAGTTTAGGAGGGCTAGCGGGAGGGATCTCCTACGAGCAGTACTTC	TRBD2	once	TRBV27	TRBJ2-7
CASSLAWTRGRASRLGEQFF	TGTGCCAGCAGCTTAGCGTGGACCCGCGGGAGGGCCAGTCGGCTCGGTGAGCAGTTCTTC	TRBD2	NA	TRBV7-2	TRBJ2-1
CASRGVGTRPTDTQYF	TGTGCCAGCAGGGGGGTTGGGACTAGGCCCACAGATACGCAGTATTTT	TRBD2	NA	TRBV27	TRBJ2-3
CASSVWGQAAEKLFF	TGTGCCAGCAGTGTATGGGGACAGGCGGCAGAAAAACTGTTTTTT	TRBD1	NA	TRBV25-1	TRBJ1-4
CASNRQGGTDTQYF	TGTGCCAGCAACAGACAGGGAGGAACAGATACGCAGTATTTT	NA	NA	TRBV7-2	TRBJ2-3
CASSLAAGNTEAFF	TGTGCCAGCAGCTTAGCGGCAGGGAACACTGAAGCTTTCTTT	NA	NA	TRBV7-2	TRBJ1-1
CASSSATEQYF	TGTGCCAGCAGCTCCGCAACCGAGCAGTACTTC	NA	NA	TRBV7-9	TRBJ2-7
CASSSLGFGDTGELFF	TGTGCCAGCAGTTCCCTGGGTTTCGGGGACACCGGGGAGCTGTTTTTT	NA	NA	TRBV27	TRBJ2-2
CATSRDLGQVAYGYTF	TGTGCCACCAGCAGAGATTTGGGCCAGGTGGCCTATGGCTACACCTTC	NA	NA	TRBV15	TRBJ1-2
CASKASDTGELFF	TGTGCCAGCAAGGCTAGTGACACCGGGGAGCTGTTTTTT	NA	NA	TRBV2	TRBJ2-2
CASSRGQEPYNSPLHF	TGTGCCAGCAGCCGCGGACAGGAACCCTATAATTCACCCCTCCACTTT	TRBD1	NA	TRBV7-9	TRBJ1-6
CSSSFGREQYF	TGTTCCAGCAGCTTCGGTCGGGAGCAGTACTTC	NA	NA	TRBV7-9	TRBJ2-7
CASSPGLGQDEQFF	TGTGCCAGCTCACCGGGACTAGGTCAGGATGAGCAGTTCTTC	TRBD2	NA	TRBV18	TRBJ2-1
CASSRLREVYEQYF	TGTGCCAGCAGCCGCTTGCGGGAGGTCTACGAGCAGTACTTC	TRBD2	NA	TRBV7-3	TRBJ2-7
CASSSSISGNTIYF	TGTGCCAGCAGCTCATCCATCTCTGGAAACACCATATATTTT	NA	once	TRBV7-9	TRBJ1-3
CASSEAPGRKDYEQYF	TGTGCCAGCAGTGAAGCGCCAGGTCGCAAAGACTACGAGCAGTACTTC	NA	NA	TRBV2	TRBJ2-7
CASSLVTGPSSYNSPLHF	TGCGCCAGCAGCTTGGTGACAGGGCCGAGCTCCTATAATTCACCCCTCCACTTT	TRBD1	once	TRBV5-1	TRBJ1-6
CASSHYQETQYF	TGTGCCAGCTCACACTACCAAGAGACCCAGTACTTC	NA	NA	TRBV18	TRBJ2-5
CASSTRTSGPTDTQYF	TGTGCCAGCAGCACCAGGACTAGCGGGCCCACAGATACGCAGTATTTT	TRBD2	NA	TRBV7-8	TRBJ2-3
CASSHGTSGTKRYEQYF	TGTGCCAGCAGCCATGGGACTAGCGGCACTAAACGCTACGAGCAGTACTTC	TRBD2	NA	TRBV7-2	TRBJ2-7
CASSDIRDRTYEQYF	TGCGCCAGCAGTGATATAAGGGACAGGACCTACGAGCAGTACTTC	TRBD1	NA	TRBV10-2	TRBJ2-7
CAWSVRTERGYTF	TGTGCCTGGAGTGTCCGAACAGAACGGGGCTACACCTTC	NA	NA	TRBV30	TRBJ1-2
CASRVTGAGNTIYF	TGTGCCAGCAGAGTAACAGGGGCTGGAAACACCATATATTTT	TRBD1	few	TRBV6-1	TRBJ1-3
CASSPLQGIESQETQYF	TGTGCCAGCTCACCCCTACAGGGAATTGAGTCCCAAGAGACCCAGTACTTC	NA	NA	TRBV18	TRBJ2-5
CASSFAGGETQYF	TGTGCCAGCAGCTTTGCGGGAGGGGAGACCCAGTACTTC	TRBD2	few	TRBV7-3	TRBJ2-5
CASSLGDNYEQYF	TGTGCCAGCAGCTTAGGGGACAACTACGAGCAGTACTTC	NA	NA	TRBV7-6	TRBJ2-7
CAASDRGGSYEQYF	TGTGCCGCTTCCGACAGGGGAGGCTCCTACGAGCAGTACTTC	TRBD1	NA	TRBV10-3	TRBJ2-7
CASSLAGGDTEAFF	TGCGCCAGCAGCTTGGCCGGAGGGGACACTGAAGCTTTCTTT	NA	NA	TRBV5-1	TRBJ1-1
CASSFIQANTEAFF	TGTGCCAGCAGCTTTATACAGGCCAACACTGAAGCTTTCTTT	NA	NA	TRBV13	TRBJ1-1
CASRSLRVVDTQYF	TGTGCCAGCAGGTCTCTCAGGGTCGTAGATACGCAGTATTTT	NA	NA	TRBV21-1	TRBJ2-3
CASSDSELETQYF	TGTGCCAGCAGTGATTCGGAGTTAGAGACCCAGTACTTC	NA	NA	TRBV2	TRBJ2-5
CASSLDGGRFYNEQFF	TGTGCCAGCAGTCTCGACGGCGGGAGATTCTACAATGAGCAGTTCTTC	TRBD2	NA	TRBV27	TRBJ2-1
CASSTSQVGEQFF	TGCGCCAGCAGCACCAGTCAGGTGGGTGAGCAGTTCTTC	NA	NA	TRBV5-1	TRBJ2-1
CASSPGLAGGPRGEQFF	TGCGCCAGCAGCCCGGGACTAGCGGGAGGGCCTCGTGGTGAGCAGTTCTTC	TRBD2	NA	TRBV4-3	TRBJ2-1
CASSPQGEGEQFF	TGTGCCAGCAGTCCACAGGGGGAGGGTGAGCAGTTCTTC	NA	few	TRBV6-1	TRBJ2-1
CASSTSGGDYGYTF	TGTGCCAGTAGCACGTCGGGGGGAGACTATGGCTACACCTTC	NA	NA	TRBV19	TRBJ1-2
CASSSLGLEANEQFF	TGTGCCAGCAGCTCCCTCGGACTAGAGGCCAATGAGCAGTTCTTC	TRBD2	NA	TRBV5-4	TRBJ2-1
CASSSTNADRESETQYF	TGTGCCAGCAGCTCAACCAATGCGGACAGGGAATCGGAGACCCAGTACTTC	TRBD1	NA	TRBV7-9	TRBJ2-5
CATSPSGRPRETQYF	TGTGCCACCAGCCCTAGCGGGAGGCCCAGAGAGACCCAGTACTTC	TRBD2	NA	TRBV15	TRBJ2-5
CASSEMGTGGQDTIYF	TGCGCCAGCAGTGAAATGGGGACAGGGGGCCAAGACACCATATATTTT	TRBD1	NA	TRBV10-2	TRBJ1-3
CASSLYTGGLWTDTQYF	TGTGCCAGCAGCTTGTATACAGGGGGCTTGTGGACAGATACGCAGTATTTT	TRBD1	NA	TRBV5-6	TRBJ2-3